These 18 T cell receptor beta chains were sequenced from one sample in a study of blood T cell repertoires in COVID-19. The protocol was immunoSEQ multiplex PCR, while the TCRdb copy is restricted to in-frame clones and leaves out a portion. The sample includes roughly 300,000 clones, around 86% of them seen just once. The sequencing input was PBMCs or T cells enriched from blood (not recorded which). The source of these receptors is a young man who had recovered from COVID-19.

The chain employs TRBV28 and TRBJ1-3, with 7 bases aligning to TRBD1. This CDR3 is 14 amino acids long. CDR1 MDHEN and CDR2 SYDVKM come from the germline V gene. V was clipped by 7 bases and J by 7 bases; unmatched bases: 10. CDR3 residues: CASNVGGGANTIYF. The DNA of the CDR3 is TGTGCCAGCAATGTTGGAGGGGGCGCGAACACCATATATTTT. Complete variable domain (other parts from reference TRBV28 and TRBJ1-3): DVKVTQSSRYLVKRTGEKVFLECVQDMDHENMFWYRQDPGLGLRLIYFSYDVKMKEKGDIPEGYSVSREKKERFSLILESASTNQTSMYLCASNVGGGANTIYFGEGSWLTVV.

There are a few counts of this clone. This chain joins TRBV6-5 and TRBJ2-7, with TRBD1 identical over 9 bases. CDR1 is MNHEY and CDR2 is SVGAGI in the germline V gene. The V gene end was trimmed by 2 bases and the J gene end by 2 bases; junction bases not matched to a gene: 4. The CDR3 is 15 amino acids. CDR3 nucleotides: TGTGCCAGCAGTTACCTGGACAGGGGACCCTACGAGCAGTACTTC. This codes for CASSYLDRGPYEQYF.

The chain has TRBV11-3 and TRBJ1-5; 7 nucleotides match TRBD1. This CDR3 is 13 amino acids long. V was pared by 3 bases and J by 11 bases, with 7 bases of the junction left unmatched. Germline-derived CDR1 and CDR2 are SGHNT and YENEEA. CDR3 DNA sequence: TGTGCCAGCAGCTTTCGACAGGGTGGAGCCCAGCATTTT. This gives the protein CASSFRQGGAQHF.

The chain has TRBV6-2 or TRBV6-3 and TRBJ2-7, with TRBD1 as a possible D gene (6 bases). The CDR3 runs 13 residues. Trimming stripped 5 bases from V and 3 bases from J, with 11 bases between. Germline lookup yields CDR1 MNHEY and CDR2 SVGEGT. In nucleotides, the CDR3 is TGTGCCAGCAGTGGGCTACAGGGCTACGAGCAGTACTTC. Translated, it gives CASSGLQGYEQYF.

The rearrangement links TRBV2 to TRBJ1-1, with 7 bases aligning to TRBD1. The CDR3 runs to 21 residues. CDR1 SNHLY and CDR2 FYNNEI come from the germline V gene. Unmatched junction bases numbered 24, after V lost 1 base and J lost 4 bases. For the CDR3, the DNA is TGTGCCAGCAGTGAAGATTCGAATACCTCACAGGGGAATGAGTCGGGCACTGAAGCTTTCTTT. Its translation: CASSEDSNTSQGNESGTEAFF.

V usage is TRBV27 and J usage is TRBJ1-5; 8 bases agree with TRBD1. From germline, CDR1 is MNHEY and CDR2 SMNVEV (reference sequence). CDR3 length: 14 residues. With 3 bases clipped from V and 7 bases from J, the junction kept 5 bases outside the gene matches. This chain's CDR3 is CASSLTGERQPQHF. CDR3 sequence (DNA): TGTGCCAGCAGTTTGACAGGGGAGAGGCAGCCCCAGCATTTT.

V and J are TRBV30 and TRBJ2-2; 7 bases match TRBD2. The ends lost 3 bases at V and 4 bases at J; junction bases unmatched: 2. CDR1 GTSNPN and CDR2 SVGIG come from the germline V gene (reference sequence). The CDR3 spans 13 residues. The CDR3 protein is CAWRPGGTGELFF. The CDR3, as DNA: TGTGCCTGGAGGCCGGGGGGCACCGGGGAGCTGTTTTTT.

The genes are TRBV19 and TRBJ1-6; weak D call: TRBD1 (5 bases). The germline V gene has CDR1 LNHDA and CDR2 SQIVND (reference sequence). The CDR3 sequence is 12 residues long. V was cut by 8 bases and J by 10 bases, with 12 bases left in between. CDR3 coding DNA: TGTGCCAGTCGCAACAGGTCCTCACCCCTCCACTTT. The encoded protein is CASRNRSSPLHF.

The rearrangement joins TRBV9 to TRBJ2-1; 8 nucleotides match TRBD2. V shed 0 bases and J 10 bases; nucleotides not matched to a gene: 12. The germline V gene encodes CDR1 SGDLS and CDR2 YYNGEE. This CDR3 has 16 amino acids. CDR3 nucleotide sequence: TGTGCCAGCAGCGTAGCTAGTTTGGCTAGCGGGCCCGAGCAGTTCTTC. Encoded protein: CASSVASLASGPEQFF.

The rearrangement joins TRBV9 to TRBJ1-4; 9 nucleotides agree with TRBD1. Trimming removed 4 bases from V and 7 bases from J; junction bases left unmatched: 8. This CDR3 spans 15 amino acids. Germline lookup yields CDR1 SGDLS and CDR2 YYNGEE. As DNA, the CDR3 is TGTGCCAGCAGCCTCCGGGACAGGGAGGTTGAAAAACTGTTTTTT. It specifies CASSLRDREVEKLFF.

Concerning this clone: Here the CDR3 omits its conserved ending phenylalanine or tryptophan, so a read error is the likely source. The limits of the CDR3 on the DNA are not certain, so only TCRdb's listed CDR3 is given. V is TRBV2 and J is TRBJ2-7; no DNA check was done on the table's D call, TRBD1. Inclusive of both ends, the CDR3 amounts to 13 amino acids. Per the germline V gene, CDR1 is SNHLY and CDR2 is FYNNEI. The chain's CDR3 is CASSANPDTNRRL.

This chain joins TRBV7-9 and TRBJ1-6; TRBD1 is a possible D gene (5 bases). Germline V gene data show CDR1 as SEHNR and CDR2 as FQNEAQ (reference sequence). Between the trimmed V and J ends, which lost 2 bases and 10 bases, there was a span of 12 bases. This CDR3 comprises 14 residues. CDR3 nucleotides: TGTGCCAGCAGCTTACCAGGGATGGGCTCACCCCTCCACTTT. It yields the protein CASSLPGMGSPLHF. The entire variable domain, with the rest obtained from reference TRBV7-9 and TRBJ1-6, is as follows: DTGVSQNPRHKITKRGQNVTFRCDPISEHNRLYWYRQTLGQGPEFLTYFQNEAQLEKSRLLSDRFSAERPKGSFSTLEIQRTEQGDSAMYLCASSLPGMGSPLHFGNGTRLTVT.

This clone occurred once. This chain links TRBV30 with TRBJ1-2; a possible D gene is TRBD1 (6 bases). This CDR3 comprises 13 residues. V gave up 0 bases and J gave up 2 bases, with 7 bases separating them. The V gene's germline CDR1 is GTSNPN and CDR2 SVGIG (reference sequence). The CDR3 region has the DNA TGTGCCTGGAGTGTAACAGGGAACTATGGCTACACCTTC. Translated, it gives CAWSVTGNYGYTF. Together with reference TRBV30 and TRBJ1-2, the CDR3 gives the full variable domain: SQTIHQWPATLVQPVGSPLSLECTVEGTSNPNLYWYRQAAGRGLQLLFYSVGIGQISSEVPQNLSASRPQDRQFILSSKKLLLSDSGFYLCAWSVTGNYGYTFGSGTRLTVV.

The chain combines TRBV18 with TRBJ1-5; 8 nucleotides line up with TRBD1. The CDR3 extends over 14 amino acids. Germline CDR1 KGHSH, CDR2 LQKENI. V shed 4 bases and J 4 bases; nucleotides not matched to a gene: 3. The CDR3 here is CASSRTGPNQPQHF. DNA of the CDR3: TGTGCCAGCTCACGGACAGGGCCGAATCAGCCCCAGCATTTT. Based on the CDR3 plus reference TRBV18 and TRBJ1-5, the full variable domain is NAGVMQNPRHLVRRRGQEARLRCSPMKGHSHVYWYRQLPEEGLKFMVYLQKENIIDESGMPKERFSAEFPKEGPSILRIQQVVRGDSAAYFCASSRTGPNQPQHFGDGTRLSIL.

V and J are TRBV11-3 and TRBJ2-3; 7 bases are shared with TRBD2. Germline V CDR1 and CDR2: SGHNT, YENEEA. After removal of 5 bases from V and 10 bases from J, the junction contained 9 bases not matched to a gene. The CDR3 loop spans 13 amino acids. The CDR3 loop is CASSQTTGGPQYF. CDR3 sequence (DNA): TGTGCCAGCAGCCAAACTACGGGAGGTCCGCAGTATTTT.

The CDR3 DNA is TGCGCCAGCAGCCGAAACAGGGGGCTGGGGGGCTACACCTTC. Protein product: CASSRNRGLGGYTF. The chain is built from TRBV4-1 and TRBJ1-2; 9 bases are a match to TRBD1. The CDR3 sequence is 14 residues long. The V gene's germline CDR1 is MGHRA and CDR2 YSYEKL. V lost 4 bases, J lost 8 bases, and 8 bases stayed unmatched.

J is TRBJ1-5 and V is TRBV28; TRBD1 matches 7 bases. The CDR3 totals 13 residues. V lost 6 bases and J lost 4; bases outside the gene matches: 3. Germline V gives CDR1 MDHEN, CDR2 SYDVKM. This chain's CDR3 is CASRQQGNQPQHF. Here the CDR3 DNA reads TGTGCCAGCAGGCAACAGGGGAATCAGCCCCAGCATTTT.

The chain combines TRBV12-5 with TRBJ2-7, with TRBD2 identical over 7 bases. Trimming removed 2 bases from V and 4 bases from J; junction bases left unmatched: 2. Per the germline V gene, CDR1 is LGHNT and CDR2 is FRNRAP. The CDR3 is 13 residues long. The CDR3 spells CASGLREAYEQYF. CDR3 DNA sequence: TGTGCTAGTGGTTTGCGGGAGGCATACGAGCAGTACTTC. The full variable domain, completed using reference TRBV12-5 and TRBJ2-7, is DARVTQTPRHKVTEMGQEVTMRCQPILGHNTVFWYRQTMMQGLELLAYFRNRAPLDDSGMPKDRFSAEMPDATLATLKIQPSEPRDSAVYFCASGLREAYEQYFGPGTRLTVT.